The source of this T cell receptor beta chain is a study of blood T cell repertoires in COVID-19. In the study overall: Whether acute or convalescent, the COVID-19 samples came from the United States, Italy and Spain. Nucleic acid was either cDNA or gDNA, and it came from T cells, B-cell-depleted T cells, or PBMCs.

This CDR3 spans 15 amino acids. V lost 2 bases, J lost 6 bases, and 12 bases lay in between. The germline gives CDR1 SGHRS, CDR2 YFSETQ. Original data processing: Estimates of nucleated cell counts were drawn from the amplification of reference gene primers. Sequencing was performed with immunoSEQ multiplex PCR; in TCRdb, only in-frame clones are kept and a portion is missing. That table is the source of V, J and clone size, and D and trimming were worked out from the DNA. Of about 56,000 clones in the sample, roughly four fifths were seen once. The specimen was peripheral blood. This sequence was found in an elderly woman with acute or convalescent COVID-19. The V and J genes are TRBV5-1 and TRBJ1-6; D remains unclear. The CDR3 DNA sequence: TGCGCCAGCAGCTTCCAAGGAGGACCTAATTCACCCCTCCACTTT. Protein product: CASSFQGGPNSPLHF. Combining the CDR3 with reference TRBV5-1 and TRBJ1-6 gives the whole variable domain KAGVTQTPRYLIKTRGQQVTLSCSPISGHRSVSWYQQTPGQGLQFLFEYFSETQRNKGNFPGRFSGRQFSNSRSEMNVSTLELGDSALYLCASSFQGGPNSPLHFGNGTRLTVT.